This record concerns one TCR beta chain sequence. As yet, its antigen is unknown. This entry belongs to a study of T cell responses to AZD1222 COVID-19 vaccine. Broader study findings: Recipients of AZD1222 seropositive at baseline numbered only five or six. The breadth and depth of Spike-specific TCRs increased once two AZD1222 doses had been given. Along spike, vaccine-associated CD4 TCRs were found throughout, with dominance at 160-218 and 743-854.

Only in-frame clones appear in the TCRdb table, and some are missing; sequencing was by immunoSEQ multiplex PCR. The sample comprises more than 50,000 clones, nearly 90% of which are singletons, and roughly 4% rests with the top ten. Sequences were derived from peripheral blood, sampled on day 0 of AZD1222 vaccination. This receptor was obtained from an adult in good health.

CDR3 protein: CASSWGANTGELFF. CDR3 bases: TGTGCCAGCAGCTGGGGGGCGAACACCGGGGAGCTGTTTTTT. The rearrangement joins TRBV7-8 to TRBJ2-2; weak D call: TRBD2 (6 bases). V shed 4 bases and J shed 0 bases, with 6 bases lying between them. Germline CDR1 reads SGHVS; CDR2 reads FQNEAQ. This CDR3 has 14 amino acids.